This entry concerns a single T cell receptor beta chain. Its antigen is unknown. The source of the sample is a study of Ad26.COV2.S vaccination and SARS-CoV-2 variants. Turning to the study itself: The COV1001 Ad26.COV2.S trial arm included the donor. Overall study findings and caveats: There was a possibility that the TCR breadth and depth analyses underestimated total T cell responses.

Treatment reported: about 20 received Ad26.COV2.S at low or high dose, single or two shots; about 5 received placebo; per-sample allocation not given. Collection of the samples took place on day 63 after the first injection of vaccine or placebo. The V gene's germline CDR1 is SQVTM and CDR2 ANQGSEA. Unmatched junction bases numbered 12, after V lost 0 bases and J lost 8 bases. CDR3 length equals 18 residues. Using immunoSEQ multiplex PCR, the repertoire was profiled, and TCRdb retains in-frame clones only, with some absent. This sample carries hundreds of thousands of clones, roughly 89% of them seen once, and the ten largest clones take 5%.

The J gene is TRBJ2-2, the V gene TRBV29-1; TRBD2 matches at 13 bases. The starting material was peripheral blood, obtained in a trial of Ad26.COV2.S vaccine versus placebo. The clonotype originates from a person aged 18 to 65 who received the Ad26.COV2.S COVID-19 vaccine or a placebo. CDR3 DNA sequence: TGCAGCGTTGAAGATGCGGGGACTAGCGGGATCGCGGGGGGGGAGCTGTTTTTT. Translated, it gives CSVEDAGTSGIAGGELFF.